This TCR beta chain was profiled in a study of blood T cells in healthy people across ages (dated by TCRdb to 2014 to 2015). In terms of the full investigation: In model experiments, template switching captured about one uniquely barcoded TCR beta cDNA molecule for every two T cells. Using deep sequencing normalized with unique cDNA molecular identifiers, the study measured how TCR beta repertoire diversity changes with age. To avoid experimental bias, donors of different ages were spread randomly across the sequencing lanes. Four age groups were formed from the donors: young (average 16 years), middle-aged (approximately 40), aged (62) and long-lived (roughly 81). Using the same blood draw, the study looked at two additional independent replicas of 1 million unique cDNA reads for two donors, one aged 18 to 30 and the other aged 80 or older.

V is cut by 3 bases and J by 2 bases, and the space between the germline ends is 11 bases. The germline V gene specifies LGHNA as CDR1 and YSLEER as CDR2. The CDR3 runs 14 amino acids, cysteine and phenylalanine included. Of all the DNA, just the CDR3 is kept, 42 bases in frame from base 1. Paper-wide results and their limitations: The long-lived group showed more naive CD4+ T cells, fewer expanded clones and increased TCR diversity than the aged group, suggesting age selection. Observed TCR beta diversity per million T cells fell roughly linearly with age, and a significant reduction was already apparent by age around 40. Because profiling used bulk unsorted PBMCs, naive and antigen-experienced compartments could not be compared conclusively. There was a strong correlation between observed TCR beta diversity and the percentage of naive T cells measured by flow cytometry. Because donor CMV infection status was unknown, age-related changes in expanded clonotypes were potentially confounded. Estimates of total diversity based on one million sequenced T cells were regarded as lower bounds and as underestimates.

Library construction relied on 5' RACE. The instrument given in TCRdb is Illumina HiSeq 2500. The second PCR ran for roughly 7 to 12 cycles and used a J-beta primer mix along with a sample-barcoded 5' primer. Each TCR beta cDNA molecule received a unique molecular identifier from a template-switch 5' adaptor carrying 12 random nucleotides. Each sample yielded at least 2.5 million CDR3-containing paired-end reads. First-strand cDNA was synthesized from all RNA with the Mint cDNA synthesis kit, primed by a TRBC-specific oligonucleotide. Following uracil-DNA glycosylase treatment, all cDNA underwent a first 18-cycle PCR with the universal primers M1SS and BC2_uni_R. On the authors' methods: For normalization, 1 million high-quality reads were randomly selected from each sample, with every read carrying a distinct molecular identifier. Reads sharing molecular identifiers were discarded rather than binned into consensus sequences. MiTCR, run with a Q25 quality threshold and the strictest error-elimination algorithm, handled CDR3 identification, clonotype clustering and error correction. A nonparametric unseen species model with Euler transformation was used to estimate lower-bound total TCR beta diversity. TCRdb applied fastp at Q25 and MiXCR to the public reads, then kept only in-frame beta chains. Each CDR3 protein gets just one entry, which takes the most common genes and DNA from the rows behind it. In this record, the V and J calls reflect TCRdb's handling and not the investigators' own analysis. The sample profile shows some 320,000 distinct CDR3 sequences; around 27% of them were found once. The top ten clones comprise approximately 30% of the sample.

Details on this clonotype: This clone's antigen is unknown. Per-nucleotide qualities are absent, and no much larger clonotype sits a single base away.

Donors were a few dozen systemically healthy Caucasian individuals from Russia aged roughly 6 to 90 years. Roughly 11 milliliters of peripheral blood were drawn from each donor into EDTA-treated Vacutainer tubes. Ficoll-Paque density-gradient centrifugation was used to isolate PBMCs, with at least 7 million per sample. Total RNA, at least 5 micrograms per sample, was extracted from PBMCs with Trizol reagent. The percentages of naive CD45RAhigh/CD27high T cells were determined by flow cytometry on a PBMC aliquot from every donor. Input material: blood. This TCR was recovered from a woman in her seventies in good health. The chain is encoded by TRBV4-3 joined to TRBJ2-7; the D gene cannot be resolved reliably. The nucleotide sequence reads TGCGCCAGCAGCCAGGGTTTCCAACCCTACGAGCAGTACTTC. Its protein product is CASSQGFQPYEQYF.